Following are 5 T cell receptor beta chains from one sample sequenced in a study of CD8 T cells in ankylosing spondylitis (dated by TCRdb to the late 2010s). The library was prepared using 5' RACE. For sequencing, an Illumina HiSeq 2500 was employed. TCRdb reworked the public reads: Q25 trimming with fastp, MiXCR clone assembly, productive beta chains retained. Every CDR3 protein is listed once, alongside the most common genes and DNA of its rows. The sample contains about 25,000 distinct CDR3 sequences, 2% to 3% of them found a single time. 6.5% to 9.5% of the sample is held by the ten biggest clonotypes. The sequencing input was blood, either unsorted or a sorted T cell fraction (not recorded which). Every receptor here comes from a female donor with ankylosing spondylitis or in good health (not recorded which).

There are many counts of this clonotype. CDR3 amino acids: CASSVGQGADNEQFF. CDR3 nucleotides: TGTGCCAGCAGCGTAGGACAGGGGGCAGACAATGAGCAGTTCTTC. The gene calls are TRBV9 and TRBJ2-1; 10 nucleotides agree with TRBD1. Unmatched junction bases numbered 2, after V lost 0 bases and J lost 5 bases. Germline V gives CDR1 SGDLS, CDR2 YYNGEE. This CDR3 has 15 residues.

This clonotype was counted at least ten times. The CDR3 protein is CASSLGTAQETQYF. CDR3 DNA sequence: TGTGCCAGCAGCCTCGGGACCGCACAAGAGACCCAGTACTTC. The chain is built from TRBV9 and TRBJ2-5; D tentatively reads TRBD1 or TRBD2 (5 bases each). Germline V gene sequence: CDR1 SGDLS, CDR2 YYNGEE. The V end was cut by 4 bases, the J end by 2 bases, with 12 bases between. The CDR3 has 14 amino acids.

This clonotype was recorded many times. The chain employs TRBV9 and TRBJ2-5, with TRBD2 identical over 9 bases. The J segment lost 0 bases and the V segment lost 0 bases, leaving 9 bases of the junction unmatched. Germline V gene sequence: CDR1 SGDLS, CDR2 YYNGEE. The CDR3 totals 18 residues. The CDR3 sequence is CASSVVAGEGTYQETQYF. In nucleotides, the CDR3 is TGTGCCAGCAGCGTAGTAGCGGGAGAGGGGACATACCAAGAGACCCAGTACTTC.

This clonotype was detected many times. The V gene is TRBV9, the J gene TRBJ2-5; the D gene could be TRBD1 or TRBD2 (7 bases each). V gave up 0 bases and J gave up 5 bases, with 17 bases separating them. The CDR3 has 16 residues. Germline-derived CDR1 and CDR2 are SGDLS and YYNGEE. CDR3 coding DNA: TGTGCCAGCAGCGTAGGAACGGGCCAGGGGGGGGAGACCCAGTACTTC. Amino acid sequence: CASSVGTGQGGETQYF. Drawing the rest from reference TRBV9 and TRBJ2-5, the complete variable domain is DSGVTQTPKHLITATGQRVTLRCSPRSGDLSVYWYQQSLDQGLQFLIQYYNGEERAKGNILERFSAQQFPDLHSELNLSSLELGDSALYFCASSVGTGQGGETQYFGPGTRLLVL.

The sample holds many counts of this clonotype. The gene calls are TRBV9 and TRBJ2-1; tentatively, D is TRBD2 (5 bases). Deletions cut 0 bases from V and 4 bases from J, with 14 bases between. This CDR3 has 16 residues. Germline lookup yields CDR1 SGDLS and CDR2 YYNGEE. This CDR3 is CASSVDAAATYNEQFF. CDR3 in DNA: TGTGCCAGCAGCGTAGATGCAGCGGCGACTTACAATGAGCAGTTCTTC.